One sample yielded the 14 T cell receptor beta chains listed below, sequenced in a study of T-cell memory formation after mild COVID-19. One entry per CDR3 protein results from TCRdb running MiXCR on the 5' RACE reads. The sample shows 200,000 to 250,000 distinct CDR3 sequences, about 16% of them seen only once. The specimen sequenced was PBMCs or a T cell subset sorted from them (not recorded which). The receptors come from a man between 18 and 35 years old who had mild COVID-19 (a few samples of this study predate the infection). Cell type and time point are not known.

The V and J genes are TRBV7-8 and TRBJ1-1; D is unclear. The CDR3 totals 13 residues. V was clipped by 1 base and J by 4 bases, with 7 bases between them. Per germline, CDR1 SGHVS and CDR2 FQNEAQ. CDR3 nucleotides: TGTGCCAGCAGCTTAGAACAGTTCACTGAAGCTTTCTTT. Translating it yields CASSLEQFTEAFF.

The J gene is TRBJ1-2, the V gene TRBV10-2; the D gene is possibly TRBD1 (5 bases). V was clipped by 7 bases and J by 6 bases, with 12 bases between them. This CDR3 region has 12 residues. Germline CDR1 reads WSHSY; CDR2 reads SAAADI. CDR3 sequence reads: CASTEGGDGYTF. In DNA form, the CDR3 reads TGCGCCAGCACCGAAGGAGGGGATGGCTACACCTTC.

This chain links TRBV4-1 with TRBJ2-2, with TRBD2 as a possible D gene (6 bases). V was pared by 1 base and J by 4 bases, with 13 bases between. This CDR3 contains 16 residues. Germline-derived CDR1 and CDR2 are MGHRA and YSYEKL. The CDR3 DNA reads as TGCGCCAGCAGCCAAGCGGGGGTTTTTGTCACCGGGGAGCTGTTTTTT. It is translated as CASSQAGVFVTGELFF.

The chain links TRBV7-3 to TRBJ2-1; D is uncertain. With 4 bases removed from V and 8 bases from J, the gap between germline ends came to 6 bases. The germline gives CDR1 SGHTA, CDR2 FQGTGA. The CDR3 contains 11 residues. CDR3 coding DNA: TGTGCCAGCAGCTCGGGTCATGAGCAGTTCTTC. This sequence encodes CASSSGHEQFF.

The rearrangement joins TRBV29-1 to TRBJ2-5; 7 nucleotides agree with TRBD1. J lost 5 bases, V lost 0 bases, and 6 bases had no gene match. This CDR3 has 14 amino acids. CDR1 is SQVTM, CDR2 ANQGSEA, per germline. DNA for the CDR3: TGCAGCGTTGAAGAGTTGGGGACAGCCGAGACCCAGTACTTC. Translating it yields CSVEELGTAETQYF.

This chain connects TRBV20-1 to TRBJ2-5; D is perhaps TRBD2 (6 bases). This CDR3 contains 16 residues. The V gene lost 1 base and the J gene lost 5 bases, with 20 bases spanning the gap. Germline V lookup: CDR1 DFQATT, CDR2 SNEGSKA (reference sequence). The CDR3 protein is CSARGMPGLERETQYF. The CDR3 DNA is TGCAGTGCTAGAGGAATGCCGGGACTTGAGCGGGAGACCCAGTACTTC.

This chain connects TRBV9 to TRBJ2-3; D gene uncertain. This CDR3 contains 13 residues. V lost 0 bases and J 5 bases, leaving 7 bases between the germline ends. Germline V gene lookup returns CDR1 SGDLS and CDR2 YYNGEE. This chain's CDR3 is CASSVAARDTQYF. In DNA, the CDR3 is TGTGCCAGCAGCGTAGCGGCTCGAGATACGCAGTATTTT.

This clonotype was picked up a small number of times. This chain connects TRBV28 to TRBJ1-1, with a possible D match to TRBD1 (5 bases). Germline V CDR1 and CDR2: MDHEN, SYDVKM. Trimming stripped 8 bases from V and 3 bases from J, with 7 bases between. The CDR3 totals 11 residues. CDR3 DNA: TGTGCCAGCGTGGGGGACACTGAAGCTTTCTTT. Translating gives CASVGDTEAFF.

This rearrangement joins TRBV12-3 or TRBV12-4 to TRBJ2-7, with a possible D match to TRBD1 (8 bases). This CDR3 spans 14 amino acids. The V end lost 7 bases, the J end lost 2 bases, and 15 bases lay between the germline ends. This CDR3 reads CASNRGGIPYEQYF. CDR3 bases: TGTGCCAGCAACAGGGGGGGGATTCCCTACGAGCAGTACTTC.

This clonotype occurred a few times. The chain carries TRBV5-1 and TRBJ2-3, with TRBD2 matching over 13 bases. Unmatched junction bases numbered 10, after V lost 4 bases and J lost 2 bases. The CDR3 sequence is 18 residues long. Germline V gene data show CDR1 as SGHRS and CDR2 as YFSETQ. The CDR3 DNA sequence: TGCGCCAGCAGCAAAGGACTAGCGGGGGCCCTCCTCACAGATACGCAGTATTTT. Translation: CASSKGLAGALLTDTQYF. Filled out from reference TRBV5-1 and TRBJ2-3, the complete variable domain reads KAGVTQTPRYLIKTRGQQVTLSCSPISGHRSVSWYQQTPGQGLQFLFEYFSETQRNKGNFPGRFSGRQFSNSRSEMNVSTLELGDSALYLCASSKGLAGALLTDTQYFGPGTRLTVL.

This clonotype occurred a few times. The chain joins TRBV5-1 to TRBJ2-3; the D is unclear. Trimming removed 4 bases from V and 7 bases from J, with 13 bases in between. In germline, CDR1 is SGHRS, CDR2 YFSETQ. The CDR3 consists of 13 residues. CDR3 loop: CASSPGPPNTQYF. The DNA of the CDR3 is TGCGCCAGCAGCCCGGGTCCCCCTAATACGCAGTATTTT.

The chain employs TRBV7-3 and TRBJ2-2; D is possibly TRBD2 (5 bases). Germline lookup yields CDR1 SGHTA and CDR2 FQGTGA. The CDR3 is 13 amino acids. The germline V and J ends were trimmed by 4 bases and 7 bases, with 10 bases remaining between them. The CDR3 region has the DNA TGTGCCAGCAGCTCAGGACTGGGCGGGGAGCTGTTTTTT. Translation gives CASSSGLGGELFF. Filled out from reference TRBV7-3 and TRBJ2-2, the complete variable domain reads GAGVSQTPSNKVTEKGKYVELRCDPISGHTALYWYRQSLGQGPEFLIYFQGTGAADDSGLPNDRFFAVRPEGSVSTLKIQRTERGDSAVYLCASSSGLGGELFFGEGSRLTVL.

This chain joins TRBV6-2 or TRBV6-3 and TRBJ2-1; D is unresolved. With 4 bases removed from V and 2 bases from J, the gap between germline ends came to 12 bases. The CDR3 has 15 amino acids. Germline lookup yields CDR1 MNHEY and CDR2 SVGEGT. CDR3 sequence: CASSFSAPTYNEQFF. The CDR3 DNA is TGTGCCAGCAGTTTCTCCGCCCCAACCTACAATGAGCAGTTCTTC.

This rearrangement joins TRBV20-1 to TRBJ2-2; 7 nucleotides match TRBD1. Germline V gene lookup returns CDR1 DFQATT and CDR2 SNEGSKA (reference sequence). The J segment lost 4 bases and the V segment lost 6 bases, leaving 8 bases of the junction unmatched. The CDR3 totals 14 residues. The CDR3: CSATRTGPTGELFF. For the CDR3, the DNA is TGCAGTGCCACCCGGACAGGTCCCACCGGGGAGCTGTTTTTT.